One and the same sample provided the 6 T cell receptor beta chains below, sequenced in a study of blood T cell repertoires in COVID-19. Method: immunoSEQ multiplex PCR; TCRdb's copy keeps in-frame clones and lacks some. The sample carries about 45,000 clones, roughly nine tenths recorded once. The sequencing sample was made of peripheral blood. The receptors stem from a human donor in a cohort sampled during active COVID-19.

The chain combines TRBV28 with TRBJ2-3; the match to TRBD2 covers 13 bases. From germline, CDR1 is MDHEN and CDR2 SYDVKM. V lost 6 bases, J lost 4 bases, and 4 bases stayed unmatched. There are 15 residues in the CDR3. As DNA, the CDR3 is TGTGCCAGCAGCACCGGACTAGCGGGAGCAGATACGCAGTATTTT. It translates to CASSTGLAGADTQYF.

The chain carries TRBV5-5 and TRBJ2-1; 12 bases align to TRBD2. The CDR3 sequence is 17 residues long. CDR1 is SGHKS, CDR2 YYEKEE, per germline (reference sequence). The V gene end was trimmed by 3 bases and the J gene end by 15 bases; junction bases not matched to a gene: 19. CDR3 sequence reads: CASSSPRGASGRGRMFF. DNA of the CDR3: TGTGCCAGCAGCTCCCCACGGGGGGCTAGCGGGAGGGGGCGGATGTTCTTC. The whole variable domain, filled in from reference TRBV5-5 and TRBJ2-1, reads DAGVTQSPTHLIKTRGQQVTLRCSPISGHKSVSWYQQVLGQGPQFIFQYYEKEERGRGNFPDRFSARQFPNYSSELNVNALLLGDSALYLCASSSPRGASGRGRMFFGPGTRLTVL.

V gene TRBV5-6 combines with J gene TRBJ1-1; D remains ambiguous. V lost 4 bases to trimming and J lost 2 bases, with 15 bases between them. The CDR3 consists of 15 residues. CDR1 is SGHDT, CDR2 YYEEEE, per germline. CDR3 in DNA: TGTGCCAGCAGCCGCTGGGGAGCGCGAAACACTGAAGCTTTCTTT. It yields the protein CASSRWGARNTEAFF.

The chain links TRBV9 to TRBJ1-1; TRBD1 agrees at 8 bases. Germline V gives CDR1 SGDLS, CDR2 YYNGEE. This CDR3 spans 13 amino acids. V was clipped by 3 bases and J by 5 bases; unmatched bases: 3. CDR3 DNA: TGTGCCAGCAGCGAGACAGGGGAAACTGAAGCTTTCTTT. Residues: CASSETGETEAFF.

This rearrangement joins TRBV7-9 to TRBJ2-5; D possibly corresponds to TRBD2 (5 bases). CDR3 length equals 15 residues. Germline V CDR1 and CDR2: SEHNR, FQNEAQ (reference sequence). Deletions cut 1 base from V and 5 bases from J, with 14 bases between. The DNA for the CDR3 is TGTGCCAGCAGCTTAGTCGTCCTAGAGGGCGAGACCCAGTACTTC. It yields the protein CASSLVVLEGETQYF. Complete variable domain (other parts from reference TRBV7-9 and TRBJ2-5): DTGVSQNPRHKITKRGQNVTFRCDPISEHNRLYWYRQTLGQGPEFLTYFQNEAQLEKSRLLSDRFSAERPKGSFSTLEIQRTEQGDSAMYLCASSLVVLEGETQYFGPGTRLLVL.

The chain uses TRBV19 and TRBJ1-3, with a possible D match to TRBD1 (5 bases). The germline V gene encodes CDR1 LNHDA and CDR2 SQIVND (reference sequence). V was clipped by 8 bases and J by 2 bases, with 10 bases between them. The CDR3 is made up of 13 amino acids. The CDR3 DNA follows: TGTGCCAGTCGTCCGGGGGCTGGAAACACCATATATTTT. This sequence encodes CASRPGAGNTIYF.